This T cell receptor (beta chain) emerged from a study of T-cell reconstitution after alpha-beta-depleted transplantation in children. The CDR3 totals 16 residues. V gave up 1 base and J gave up 1 base, with 12 bases separating them. Germline V gene data show CDR1 as SGHTA and CDR2 as FQGNSA. This clonotype was counted only a few times. Researchers prepared the TCRbeta library using unique molecular identifiers, the study reports. Each CDR3 protein gets one entry after TCRdb re-called the PCR reads with MiXCR. The table lists 420,000 or so distinct CDR3 sequences, approximately 10% of them singletons.

The TCR originated in a human donor who donated a stem cell graft to a child with acute myeloid leukemia. The source material was PBMCs from the stem cell graft donor, sampled from the stem cell graft. The chain carries TRBV7-2 and TRBJ2-3; D call uncertain. The DNA for the CDR3 is TGTGCCAGCAGCTTAGTCCCCGCCGGGCGCACAGATACGCAGTATTTT. Translated, it gives CASSLVPAGRTDTQYF.